The sequence of this T cell receptor beta chain was determined in a study of control samples from healthy donors and cancer patients. Germline assignment: CDR1 SGHNT and CDR2 YYREEE (reference sequence). Trimming took 0 bases from V and 5 from J; bases not matched to a gene: 4. The CDR3 runs 15 residues. Some clones are missing from TCRdb's copy, which holds only in-frame ones; the method was immunoSEQ multiplex PCR. The table has about 73,000 clones, roughly 86% seen once. The chain has TRBV5-4 and TRBJ2-1, with TRBD2 matching 8 bases. The sequenced sample consisted of PBMCs. This sequence originates from a man between 60 and 75 years old with lung cancer. DNA for the CDR3: TGTGCCAGCAGCTTGGTGGCGGGGGGTCACAATGAGCAGTTCTTC. It encodes CASSLVAGGHNEQFF.